The clone carrying this T cell receptor beta chain was seen a handful of times. Its antigen is currently unknown. Diagnoses rested on clinical symptoms, serum thyroxine and TRAb, thyroid ultrasound and orbital computed tomography. Researchers amplified the TCR beta CDR3 regions from RNA transcripts. First-round RT-PCR targeting the TCR CDR3 was performed with the HTBI primer set. Via MiXCR, TCRdb re-called the multiplex PCR reads, giving one row per CDR3 protein. This sample yields 400,000 or so distinct CDR3 sequences, of which approximately 14% are seen a single time; roughly a fifth belongs to the top ten. The data belong to a study of T cells in Graves' hyperthyroidism and ophthalmopathy. Study-level background: Sampling of peripheral blood happened at initial diagnosis, prior to any treatment. Regarding the study as a whole: Most thyroid clonotypes with frequency above 0.001 were detected in blood.

The V end was cut by 0 bases, the J end by 8 bases, with 11 bases between. This CDR3 comprises 13 residues. CDR1 and CDR2 from the germline V gene are SGHDT and YYEEEE. The source is a woman aged 55 to 70 with Graves' ophthalmopathy. The chain joins TRBV5-6 to TRBJ1-2; maybe TRBD1 (5 bases). Source material: blood. The CDR3 DNA reads TGTGCCAGCAGCTTGGTACAGGTCGGGGGCTACACCTTC. It specifies CASSLVQVGGYTF.